This TCR beta chain was identified during a study of immune characterization of retroperitoneal liposarcoma. One entry per CDR3 protein results from TCRdb running MiXCR on the PCR reads. The sample has fewer than 2,000 distinct CDR3 sequences, about 45% seen once. Germline CDR1 MNHNY, CDR2 SVGAGI (reference sequence). With 6 bases clipped from V and 6 bases from J, the junction kept 11 bases outside the gene matches. CDR3 length: 18 amino acids. This receptor was taken from a female donor with retroperitoneal liposarcoma. Specimen: tumor tissue. J is TRBJ2-1 and V is TRBV6-6, with 16 bases fitting TRBD2. The CDR3 loop is CASRPGTSGRALSNEQFF. DNA for the CDR3: TGTGCCAGCAGACCCGGGACTAGCGGGAGGGCCCTCTCCAATGAGCAGTTCTTC.